This T cell receptor (beta chain) originates from a study of blood T cells in healthy people across ages (dated by TCRdb to about 2015). About the investigation overall: Template switching captured roughly one uniquely barcoded TCR beta cDNA molecule per two T cells in model experiments. The study measured age-related changes in TCR beta repertoire diversity using deep sequencing normalized with unique cDNA molecular identifiers. The donors were split into four age groups: young (average about 16 years), middle-aged (roughly 39), aged (more than 60) and long-lived (82). Donors of different ages were randomly distributed across sequencing lanes to avoid experimental bias. For two donors (one aged 18 to 29 and one aged 80 or older), the study analyzed two additional independent replicas of 1 million unique cDNA reads from the same blood draw.

This clonotype has only a few counts. Its target antigen remains unknown. There are no base qualities to consult, and no much larger clone falls within one base. Systemically healthy Caucasian individuals from Russia, 35 to 50 in total and aged roughly 6 to 100 years, were included as donors. Approximately 10 milliliters of peripheral blood were collected from each donor into EDTA-treated Vacutainer tubes. Ficoll-Paque density-gradient centrifugation was used to isolate PBMCs, with at least 6 million obtained per sample. Trizol reagent was used to extract total RNA from the PBMCs, yielding at least 6 micrograms per sample. Naive CD45RAhigh/CD27high T cell percentages were measured by flow cytometry on a PBMC aliquot from every donor. Taken from cysteine to phenylalanine, the CDR3 has 16 residues. Just the 48-base CDR3 DNA is kept, in frame starting at base 1. Here V drops 4 bases and J drops 3 bases, and the junction holds 8 bases not matched to any gene.

The paper's findings and limits, for the study overall: The percentage of naive T cells measured by flow cytometry correlated strongly with observed TCR beta diversity. Because profiling used bulk unsorted PBMCs, naive and antigen-experienced compartments could not be compared conclusively. As age increased, observed TCR beta diversity per million T cells dropped in a roughly linear way, and a significant reduction was already evident by age 40. Donor CMV infection status was unknown, potentially confounding age-related changes in expanded clonotypes. Compared with the aged group, more naive CD4+ T cells, fewer expanded clones and increased TCR diversity were shown by the long-lived group, suggesting age selection. Estimates of total diversity based on one million sequenced T cells were regarded as lower bounds and as underestimates.

Library preparation was by 5' RACE. The data were produced on an Illumina HiSeq 2500. A second PCR of roughly 6 to 11 cycles was run with a J-beta primer mix and a sample-barcoded 5' primer. Each TCR beta cDNA molecule received a unique molecular identifier from a template-switch 5' adaptor carrying 12 random nucleotides. Each sample yielded at least 2.5 million CDR3-containing paired-end reads. The Mint cDNA synthesis kit, primed by a TRBC-specific oligonucleotide, was used to synthesize first-strand cDNA from all RNA. Following uracil-DNA glycosylase treatment, a first 18-cycle PCR with universal primers M1SS and BC2_uni_R was performed on all cDNA. In the original analysis: Normalization of each sample was performed by random selection of 1 million high-quality reads, each carrying a distinct molecular identifier. Reads with shared molecular identifiers were discarded instead of being binned into consensus sequences. CDR3 identification, clonotype clustering and error correction used MiTCR with a Q25 quality threshold and the strictest error-elimination algorithm. Lower-bound total TCR beta diversity was estimated with a nonparametric unseen species model using Euler transformation. TCRdb handled the public reads itself, with Q25 trimming in fastp and clone calling in MiXCR, and kept productive beta chains. Each entry is one CDR3 protein sequence, shown with its most common DNA and genes. TCRdb assigned the V and J calls; the authors' analysis was not used. In all, the sample holds some 1.4 million distinct CDR3 sequences, and 42% of those were seen once. 7% to 9% of the sample is taken by the ten largest.

The chain was built from TRBV12-3 or TRBV12-4 and TRBJ2-3, and 9 junction bases match TRBD1. Sample: blood. This clonotype was obtained from a woman younger than 35 in good health. The DNA is as follows: TGTGCCAGCAGTTCCCTCGACAGGGGGGGTACAGATACGCAGTATTTT. Its translation reads: CASSSLDRGGTDTQYF.